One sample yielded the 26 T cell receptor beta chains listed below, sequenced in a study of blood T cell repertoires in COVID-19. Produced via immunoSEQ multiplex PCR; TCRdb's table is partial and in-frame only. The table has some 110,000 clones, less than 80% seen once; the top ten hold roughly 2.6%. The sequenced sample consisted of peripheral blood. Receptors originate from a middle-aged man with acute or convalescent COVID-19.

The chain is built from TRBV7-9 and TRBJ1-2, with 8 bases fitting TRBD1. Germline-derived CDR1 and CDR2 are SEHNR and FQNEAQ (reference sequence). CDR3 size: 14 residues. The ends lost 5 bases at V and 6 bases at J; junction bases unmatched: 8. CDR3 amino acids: CASSQGARFNGYTF. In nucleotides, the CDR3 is TGTGCCAGCAGCCAGGGGGCGCGTTTTAATGGCTACACCTTC.

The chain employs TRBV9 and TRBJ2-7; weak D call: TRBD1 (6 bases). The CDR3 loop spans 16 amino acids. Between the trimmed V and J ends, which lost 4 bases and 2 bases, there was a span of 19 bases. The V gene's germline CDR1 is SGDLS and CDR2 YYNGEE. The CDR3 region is CASSSPHGQQTYEQYF. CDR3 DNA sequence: TGTGCCAGCAGCAGCCCCCATGGACAGCAGACCTACGAGCAGTACTTC.

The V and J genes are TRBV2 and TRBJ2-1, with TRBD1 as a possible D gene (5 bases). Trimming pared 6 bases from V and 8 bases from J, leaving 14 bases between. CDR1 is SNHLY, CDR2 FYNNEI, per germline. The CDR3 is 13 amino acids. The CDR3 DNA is TGTGCCAGCAGAGGGGTTGACTCGTATGAGCAGTTCTTC. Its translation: CASRGVDSYEQFF.

This chain's CDR3 is CSAGQTSTNEKLFF. Written as DNA, the CDR3 is TGCAGCGCCGGACAGACCTCAACTAATGAAAAACTGTTTTTT. The chain links TRBV29-1 to TRBJ1-4, with D possibly TRBD1 on 6 matching bases. From germline, CDR1 is SQVTM and CDR2 ANQGSEA. The CDR3 covers 14 residues. Trimming removed 7 bases from V and 0 bases from J, with 12 bases in between. Full variable domain (remainder filled in from reference TRBV29-1 and TRBJ1-4): SAVISQKPSRDICQRGTSLTIQCQVDSQVTMMFWYRQQPGQSLTLIATANQGSEATYESGFVIDKFPISRPNLTFSTLTVSNMSPEDSSIYLCSAGQTSTNEKLFFGSGTQLSVL.

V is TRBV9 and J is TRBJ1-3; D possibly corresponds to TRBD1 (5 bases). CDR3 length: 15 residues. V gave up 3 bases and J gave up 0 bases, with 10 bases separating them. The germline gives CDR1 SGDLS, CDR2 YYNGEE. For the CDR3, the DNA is TGTGCCAGCAGCGCCGGGGGAAGCTCTGGAAACACCATATATTTT. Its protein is CASSAGGSSGNTIYF.

This CDR3 is CASSPIGTGEKLFF. DNA of the CDR3: TGTGCCAGCTCACCAATCGGGACTGGGGAAAAACTGTTTTTT. V is TRBV18 and J is TRBJ1-4; perhaps TRBD1 as D (5 bases). The CDR3 has 14 residues. Germline lookup yields CDR1 KGHSH and CDR2 LQKENI. Trimming took 2 bases from V and 8 from J, leaving 12 bases between them.

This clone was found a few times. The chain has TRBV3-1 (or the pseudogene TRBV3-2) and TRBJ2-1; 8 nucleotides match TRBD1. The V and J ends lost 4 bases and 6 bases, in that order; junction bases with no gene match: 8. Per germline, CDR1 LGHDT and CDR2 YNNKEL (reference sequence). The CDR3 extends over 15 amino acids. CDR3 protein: CASSRDGTGGNEQFF. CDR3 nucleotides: TGTGCCAGCAGCCGTGACGGGACAGGCGGCAATGAGCAGTTCTTC.

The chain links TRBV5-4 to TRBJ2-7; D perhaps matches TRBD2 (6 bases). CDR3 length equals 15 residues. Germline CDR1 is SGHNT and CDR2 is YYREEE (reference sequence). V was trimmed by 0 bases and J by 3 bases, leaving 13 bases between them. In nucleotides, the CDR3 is TGTGCCAGCAGCTTGGGGAGGGGTGAGAACTACGAGCAGTACTTC. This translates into CASSLGRGENYEQYF.

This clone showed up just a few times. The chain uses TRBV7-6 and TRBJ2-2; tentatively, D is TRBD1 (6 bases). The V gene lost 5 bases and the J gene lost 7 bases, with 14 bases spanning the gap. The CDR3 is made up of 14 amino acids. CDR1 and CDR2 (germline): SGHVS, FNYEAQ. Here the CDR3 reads CASSRTGWDGELFF. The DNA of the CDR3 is TGTGCCAGCAGCAGAACAGGGTGGGACGGGGAGCTGTTTTTT.

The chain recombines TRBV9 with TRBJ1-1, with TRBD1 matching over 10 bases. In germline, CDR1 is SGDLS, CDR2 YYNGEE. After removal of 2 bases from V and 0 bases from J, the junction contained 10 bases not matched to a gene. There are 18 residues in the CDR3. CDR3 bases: TGTGCCAGCAGCGTCAAGATGGACAGGGGGGGCTTGAACACTGAAGCTTTCTTT. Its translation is CASSVKMDRGGLNTEAFF.

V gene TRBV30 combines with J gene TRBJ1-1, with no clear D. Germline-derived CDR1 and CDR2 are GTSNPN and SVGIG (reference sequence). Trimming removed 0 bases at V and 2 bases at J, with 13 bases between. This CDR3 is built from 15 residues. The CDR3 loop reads CAWSVPGMLNTEAFF. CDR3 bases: TGTGCCTGGAGTGTACCCGGGATGCTTAACACTGAAGCTTTCTTT. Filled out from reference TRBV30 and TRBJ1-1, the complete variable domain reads SQTIHQWPATLVQPVGSPLSLECTVEGTSNPNLYWYRQAAGRGLQLLFYSVGIGQISSEVPQNLSASRPQDRQFILSSKKLLLSDSGFYLCAWSVPGMLNTEAFFGQGTRLTVV.

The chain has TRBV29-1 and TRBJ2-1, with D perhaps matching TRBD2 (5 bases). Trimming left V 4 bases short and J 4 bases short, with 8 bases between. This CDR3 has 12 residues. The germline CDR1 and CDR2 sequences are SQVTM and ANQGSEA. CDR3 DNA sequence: TGCAGCGTTGCGAGCGGTTACAATGAGCAGTTCTTC. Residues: CSVASGYNEQFF.

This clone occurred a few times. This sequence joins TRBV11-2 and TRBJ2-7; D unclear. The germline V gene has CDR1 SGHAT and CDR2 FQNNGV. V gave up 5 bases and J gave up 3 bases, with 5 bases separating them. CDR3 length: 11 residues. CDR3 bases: TGTGCCAGCAGCACGAGCTACGAGCAGTACTTC. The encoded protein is CASSTSYEQYF. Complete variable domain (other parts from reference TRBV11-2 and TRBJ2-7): EAGVAQSPRYKIIEKRQSVAFWCNPISGHATLYWYQQILGQGPKLLIQFQNNGVVDDSQLPKDRFSAERLKGVDSTLKIQPAKLEDSAVYLCASSTSYEQYFGPGTRLTVT.

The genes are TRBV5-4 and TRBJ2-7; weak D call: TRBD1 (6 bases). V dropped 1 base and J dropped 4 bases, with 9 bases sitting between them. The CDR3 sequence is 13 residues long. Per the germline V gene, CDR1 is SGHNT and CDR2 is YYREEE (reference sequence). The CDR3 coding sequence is TGTGCCAGCAGCTTGAGGCAGGGGTACGAGCAGTACTTC. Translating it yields CASSLRQGYEQYF.

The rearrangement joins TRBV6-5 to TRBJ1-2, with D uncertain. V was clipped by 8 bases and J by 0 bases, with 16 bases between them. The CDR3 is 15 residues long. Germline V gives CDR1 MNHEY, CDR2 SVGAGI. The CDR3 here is CASRPGFGANYGYTF. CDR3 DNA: TGTGCCAGCCGCCCGGGATTTGGAGCTAACTATGGCTACACCTTC.

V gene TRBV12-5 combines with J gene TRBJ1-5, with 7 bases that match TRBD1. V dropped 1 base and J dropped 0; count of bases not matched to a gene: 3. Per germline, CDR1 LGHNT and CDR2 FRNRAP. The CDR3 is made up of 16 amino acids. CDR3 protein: CASGLGQGYSNQPQHF. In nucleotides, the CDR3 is TGTGCTAGTGGTTTGGGACAGGGCTATAGCAATCAGCCCCAGCATTTT.

CDR3 sequence: CASSPPGVWDEQYF. Written as DNA, the CDR3 is TGTGCCAGCAGCCCACCCGGGGTTTGGGACGAGCAGTACTTC. V and J are TRBV11-2 and TRBJ2-7; TRBD2 might be the D (5 bases). CDR1 and CDR2 (germline): SGHAT, FQNNGV. The CDR3 is 14 residues long. V lost 5 bases, J lost 5 bases, and 16 bases lay in between. The entire variable domain, with the rest obtained from reference TRBV11-2 and TRBJ2-7, is as follows: EAGVAQSPRYKIIEKRQSVAFWCNPISGHATLYWYQQILGQGPKLLIQFQNNGVVDDSQLPKDRFSAERLKGVDSTLKIQPAKLEDSAVYLCASSPPGVWDEQYFGPGTRLTVT.

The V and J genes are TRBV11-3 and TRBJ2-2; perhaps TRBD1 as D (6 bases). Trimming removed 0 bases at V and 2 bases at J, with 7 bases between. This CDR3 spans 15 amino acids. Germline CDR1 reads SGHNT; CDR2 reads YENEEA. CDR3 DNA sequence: TGTGCCAGCAGCTTAGAGGGGACAAACACCGGGGAGCTGTTTTTT. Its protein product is CASSLEGTNTGELFF.

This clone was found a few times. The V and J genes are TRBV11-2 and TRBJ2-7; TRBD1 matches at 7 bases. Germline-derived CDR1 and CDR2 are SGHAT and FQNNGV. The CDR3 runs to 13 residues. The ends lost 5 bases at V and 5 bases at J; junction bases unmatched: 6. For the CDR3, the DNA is TGTGCCAGCAGCCCCCAACAGGGGAACGAGCAGTACTTC. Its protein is CASSPQQGNEQYF.

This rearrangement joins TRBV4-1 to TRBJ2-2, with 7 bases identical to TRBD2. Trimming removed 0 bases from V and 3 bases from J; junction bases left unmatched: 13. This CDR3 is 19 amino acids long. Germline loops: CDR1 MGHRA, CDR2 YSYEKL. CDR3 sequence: CASSQDRGGWREYTGELFF. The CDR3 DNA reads TGCGCCAGCAGCCAAGATCGGGGTGGGTGGCGGGAGTACACCGGGGAGCTGTTTTTT.

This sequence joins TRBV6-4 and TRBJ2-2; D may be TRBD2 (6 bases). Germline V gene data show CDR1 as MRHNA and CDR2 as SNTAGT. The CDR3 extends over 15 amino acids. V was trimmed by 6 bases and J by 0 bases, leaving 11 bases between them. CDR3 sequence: CASSAGRANTGELFF. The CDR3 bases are TGTGCCAGCAGCGCGGGACGAGCGAACACCGGGGAGCTGTTTTTT.

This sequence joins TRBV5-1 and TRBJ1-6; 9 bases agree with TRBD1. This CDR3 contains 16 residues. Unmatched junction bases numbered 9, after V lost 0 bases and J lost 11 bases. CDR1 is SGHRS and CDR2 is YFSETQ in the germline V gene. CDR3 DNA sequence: TGCGCCAGCAGCTTGGCCAAGGGAGACAGGGGGGCACCCCTCCACTTT. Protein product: CASSLAKGDRGAPLHF.

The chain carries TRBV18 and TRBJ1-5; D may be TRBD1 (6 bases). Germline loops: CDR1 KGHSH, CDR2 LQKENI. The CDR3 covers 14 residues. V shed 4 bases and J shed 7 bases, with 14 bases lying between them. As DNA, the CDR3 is TGTGCCAGCTCACAAATAGGGGGTCGCCAGCCCCAGCATTTT. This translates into CASSQIGGRQPQHF.

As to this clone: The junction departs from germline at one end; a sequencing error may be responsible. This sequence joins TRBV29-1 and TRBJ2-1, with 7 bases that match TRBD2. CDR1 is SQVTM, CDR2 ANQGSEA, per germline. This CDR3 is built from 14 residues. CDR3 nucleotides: TGCAGCGTAGAAGCGGGAACTGGAAACAATGAGCAGTTCTTC. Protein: CSVEAGTGNNEQFF.

This CDR3 is CASCSGGAEDTQYF. The CDR3 DNA is TGTGCCAGTTGTAGCGGGGGGGCAGAAGATACGCAGTATTTT. This chain connects TRBV9 to TRBJ2-3, with TRBD2 matching over 11 bases. V lost 8 bases to trimming and J lost 5 bases; unmatched junction nucleotides: 7. This CDR3 has 14 residues. The germline V gene encodes CDR1 SGDLS and CDR2 YYNGEE.

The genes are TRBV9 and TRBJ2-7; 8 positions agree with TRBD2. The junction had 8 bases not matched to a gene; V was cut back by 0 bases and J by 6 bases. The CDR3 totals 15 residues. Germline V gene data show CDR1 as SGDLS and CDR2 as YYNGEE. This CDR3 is CASSVGREGRGEQYF. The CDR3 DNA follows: TGTGCCAGCAGCGTAGGACGGGAGGGCCGGGGCGAGCAGTACTTC.